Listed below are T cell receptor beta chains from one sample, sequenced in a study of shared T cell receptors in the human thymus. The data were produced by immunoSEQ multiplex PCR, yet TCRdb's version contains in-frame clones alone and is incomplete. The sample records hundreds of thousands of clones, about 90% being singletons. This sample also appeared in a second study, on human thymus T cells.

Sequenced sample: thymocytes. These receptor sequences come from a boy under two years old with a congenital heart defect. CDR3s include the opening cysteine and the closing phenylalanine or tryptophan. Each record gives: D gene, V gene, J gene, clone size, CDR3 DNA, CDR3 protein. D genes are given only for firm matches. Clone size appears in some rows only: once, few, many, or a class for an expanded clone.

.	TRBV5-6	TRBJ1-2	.	TGTGCCAGCATCTTGGGGGGCAGCCTCCTTAACTATGGCTACACCTTC	CASILGGSLLNYGYTF
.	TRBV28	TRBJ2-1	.	TGTGCCAGCAGACCCCTTGCGGAGGTATACAATGAGCAGTTCTTC	CASRPLAEVYNEQFF
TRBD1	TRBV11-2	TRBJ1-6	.	TGTGCCAGCAGCTTGCTCGGGACAGGGGGTGAGAATTCACCCCTCCACTTT	CASSLLGTGGENSPLHF
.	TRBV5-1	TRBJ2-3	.	TGCGCCAGCAGCCCCAAGGGCGGGCCAGGGGCAATAGATACGCAGTATTTT	CASSPKGGPGAIDTQYF
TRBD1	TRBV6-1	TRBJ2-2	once	TGTGCCAGCAGTGAGCGGACAGGGCCCACCGGGGAGCTGTTTTTT	CASSERTGPTGELFF
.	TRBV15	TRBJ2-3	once	TGTGCCACACGCCACTTAGGGGGAGCAGATACGCAGTATTTT	CATRHLGGADTQYF
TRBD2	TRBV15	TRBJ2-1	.	TGTGCCACCAGCAGGACTAGCGGGAGGGCCACACTCCTTTCCTACAATGAGCAGTTCTTC	CATSRTSGRATLLSYNEQFF
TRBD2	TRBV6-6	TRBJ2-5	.	TGTGCCAGCAGTACCGAGCGGGGGTACCGGCCAGAGACCCAGTACTTC	CASSTERGYRPETQYF
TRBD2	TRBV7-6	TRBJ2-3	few	TGTGCCAGCAGCCTACCGGGGATAGCGGGCGGGGCAGATACGCAGTATTTT	CASSLPGIAGGADTQYF
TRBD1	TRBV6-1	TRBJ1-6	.	TGTGCCAGCAGTGGTGGGGAAGTCCGGGGACAGGGGTGGCCACCCCTCCACTTT	CASSGGEVRGQGWPPLHF
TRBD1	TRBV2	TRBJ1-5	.	TGTGCCAGCAGCTTGGACAGGGGTGGACAGCCCCAGCATTTT	CASSLDRGGQPQHF
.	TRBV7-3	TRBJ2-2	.	TGTGCCAGCAGCTTAACACAGAACACCGGGGAGCTGTTTTTT	CASSLTQNTGELFF
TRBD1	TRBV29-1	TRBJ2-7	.	TGCAGCGTCGAGGGGATACAGGGGGCCCACGAGCAGTACTTC	CSVEGIQGAHEQYF
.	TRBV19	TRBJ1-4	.	TGTGCCAGTAGAAGGAAGGGGGGGGAAAAACTGTTTTTT	CASRRKGGEKLFF
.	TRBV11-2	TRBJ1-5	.	TGTGCCAGCAGCCACCGCGGGGGTAGCAATCAGCCCCAGCATTTT	CASSHRGGSNQPQHF
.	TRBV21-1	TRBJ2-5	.	TGTGCCAGCAGCAGAAGGCCTAGGAAGACCCAGTACTTC	CASSRRPRKTQYF
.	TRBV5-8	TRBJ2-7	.	TGTGCCAGCAGCTTCCAGGGGATTCACGAGCAGTACTTC	CASSFQGIHEQYF
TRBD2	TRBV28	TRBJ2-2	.	TGTGCCAGCAGGCTTCAAGCGGGAGGGCCAACCGGGGAGCTGTTTTTT	CASRLQAGGPTGELFF
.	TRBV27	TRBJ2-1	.	TGTGCCAGCAGTTTATCTTTCCGGTCCGATGAGCAGTTCTTC	CASSLSFRSDEQFF
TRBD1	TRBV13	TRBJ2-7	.	TGTGCCAGCAGCTTATGGACAGGGTACGAGCAGTACTTC	CASSLWTGYEQYF
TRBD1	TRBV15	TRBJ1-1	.	TGTGCCACCAGCAGGGAAGACAGGGGAGGGACTGAAGCTTTCTTT	CATSREDRGGTEAFF
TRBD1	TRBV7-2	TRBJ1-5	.	TGTGCCAGCAGCTCCCTAGGGACAGGACCTCTAAGCAATCAGCCCCAGCATTTT	CASSSLGTGPLSNQPQHF
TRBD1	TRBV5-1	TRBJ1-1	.	TGCGCCAGCAGCTTGGAAACGACAGGGGAGAACACTGAAGCTTTCTTT	CASSLETTGENTEAFF
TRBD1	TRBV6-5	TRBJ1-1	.	TGTGCCAGCAGTGGTCGACAGGGGGACAACACTGAAGCTTTCTTT	CASSGRQGDNTEAFF
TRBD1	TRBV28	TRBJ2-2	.	TGTGCCAGCGAAAGTAGACAGGGGGCCGGGGAGCTGTTTTTT	CASESRQGAGELFF
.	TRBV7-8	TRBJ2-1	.	TGTGCCAGCAGCTTAGATTTCCGTTCCTACAATGAGCAGTTCTTC	CASSLDFRSYNEQFF
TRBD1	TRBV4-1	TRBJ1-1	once	TGCGCCAGCAGCCAAGATCGGGTGTTGGACAGGGGATCGATAAGGAACACTGAAGCTTTCTTT	CASSQDRVLDRGSIRNTEAFF
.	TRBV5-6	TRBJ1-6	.	TGTGCCAGCAGCTTGGCCCCGGGTTTCGCCTCACCCCTCCACTTT	CASSLAPGFASPLHF
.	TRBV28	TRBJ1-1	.	TGTGCCAGCAGATCGGACGGGAGGACTGAAGCTTTCTTT	CASRSDGRTEAFF
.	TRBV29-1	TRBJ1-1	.	TGCAGCGTTGAAATTCAGGGGAACACTGAAGCTTTCTTT	CSVEIQGNTEAFF
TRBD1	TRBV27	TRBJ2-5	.	TGTGCCAGCAGAGGGAACCGGGACAGGGGAGGGGAGACCCAGTACTTC	CASRGNRDRGGETQYF
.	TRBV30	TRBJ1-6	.	TGTGCCTGGAGTGCGTACGACATTGTACCAGCCCACTTT	CAWSAYDIVPAHF
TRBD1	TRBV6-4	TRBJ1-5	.	TGTGCCAGCAGCGAAATTCAGGGGGCGCAGGGGCAGCCCCAGCATTTT	CASSEIQGAQGQPQHF
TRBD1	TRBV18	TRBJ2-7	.	TGTGCCAGCTCACAGGGGGCTCTGGGGTACGAGCAGTACTTC	CASSQGALGYEQYF
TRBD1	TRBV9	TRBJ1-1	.	TGTGCCAGCAGCGTAAGGGACAGGGGGCTTACTGAAGCTTTCTTT	CASSVRDRGLTEAFF
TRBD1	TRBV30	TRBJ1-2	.	TGTGCCTGGAGTCCGCGGACAGGCTCAACTTTTAACTATGGCTACACCTTC	CAWSPRTGSTFNYGYTF
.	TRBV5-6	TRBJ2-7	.	TGTGCCAGCAGCCCCCAGGGCAGGGGCGACGAGCAGTACTTC	CASSPQGRGDEQYF
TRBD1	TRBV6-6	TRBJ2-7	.	TGTGCCAGCAGTAAACAGGGGTTCCCCTACGAGCAGTACTTC	CASSKQGFPYEQYF
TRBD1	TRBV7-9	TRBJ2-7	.	TGTGCCAGCAGCCCGAGGGACAGGGGCTACGAGCAGTACTTC	CASSPRDRGYEQYF
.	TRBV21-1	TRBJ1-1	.	TGTGCCAGCAGCACCAAGGACAGGGAGGGGAGCATGAACACTGAAGCTTTCTTT	CASSTKDREGSMNTEAFF
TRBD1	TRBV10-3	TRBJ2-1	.	TGTGCCTCATGGACAGGGAAGGACAATGAGCAGTTCTTC	CASWTGKDNEQFF
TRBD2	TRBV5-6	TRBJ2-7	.	TGTGCCAGCAGCTTCCAAGGTGGCGGGAGATGGAACGAGCAGTACTTC	CASSFQGGGRWNEQYF
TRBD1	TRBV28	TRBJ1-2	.	TGTGCCAGCATCACCAGGGGGCGCGGGTATGGCTACACCTTC	CASITRGRGYGYTF